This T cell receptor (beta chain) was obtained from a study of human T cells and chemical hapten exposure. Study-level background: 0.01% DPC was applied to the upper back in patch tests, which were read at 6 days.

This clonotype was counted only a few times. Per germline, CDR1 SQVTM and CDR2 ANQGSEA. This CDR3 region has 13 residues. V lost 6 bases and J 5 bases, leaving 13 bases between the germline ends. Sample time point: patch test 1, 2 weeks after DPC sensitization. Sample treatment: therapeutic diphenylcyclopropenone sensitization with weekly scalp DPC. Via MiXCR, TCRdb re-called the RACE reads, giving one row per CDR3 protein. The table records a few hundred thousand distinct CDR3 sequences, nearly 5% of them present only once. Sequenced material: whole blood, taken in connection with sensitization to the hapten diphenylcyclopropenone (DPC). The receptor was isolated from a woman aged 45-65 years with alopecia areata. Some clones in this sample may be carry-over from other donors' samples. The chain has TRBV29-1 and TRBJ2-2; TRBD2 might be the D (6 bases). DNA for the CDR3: TGCAGCGTCCAGGAGGGGAGGACCGGGGAGCTGTTTTTT. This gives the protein CSVQEGRTGELFF.